Below, 29 T cell receptor beta chains from the same sample are listed, as sequenced in a study of CD8 T cells in ankylosing spondylitis (dated by TCRdb to 2016 to 2017). Libraries came from 5' RACE. The listed sequencing device is Illumina HiSeq 2500. Through fastp at Q25 and MiXCR, TCRdb rebuilt clones from the public reads, retaining in-frame beta chains. One record per CDR3 amino acid sequence lists the most common genes and DNA. A total of fewer than 250,000 distinct CDR3 sequences appear in this sample, about 10% of them only once. The ten largest clones represent around 3% of the sample. Material: blood, either unsorted or a sorted T cell fraction (not recorded which). The receptors were gathered from a male donor with ankylosing spondylitis or in good health (not recorded which).

This clonotype has a count of ten or more. The chain joins TRBV4-2 to TRBJ2-3; D not resolved. This CDR3 contains 15 residues. Per germline, CDR1 LGHNA and CDR2 YNFKEQ. V was cut by 1 base and J by 5 bases, with 13 bases left in between. The CDR3 bases are TGTGCCAGCAGCCAAGCAGACCGGGCTGGAGATACGCAGTATTTT. This codes for CASSQADRAGDTQYF.

This clonotype came up many times. The V gene is TRBV5-1, the J gene TRBJ2-3, with 10 bases lining up with TRBD2. V was clipped by 2 bases and J by 5 bases; unmatched bases: 11. Germline V gives CDR1 SGHRS, CDR2 YFSETQ. This CDR3 comprises 17 residues. The CDR3 DNA follows: TGCGCCAGCAGCTTCAACCTAGCGGGGGCCCCCGAAGATACGCAGTATTTT. Amino acid sequence: CASSFNLAGAPEDTQYF.

This clonotype was picked up many times. Here the CDR3 reads CASSLDGANTEAFF. CDR3 DNA: TGCGCCAGCAGCTTGGATGGGGCGAACACTGAAGCTTTCTTT. The chain employs TRBV5-1 and TRBJ1-1; the D gene is possibly TRBD1 (5 bases). Trimming shortened V by 0 bases and J by 1 base, and 7 bases separated the two germline ends. CDR3 size: 14 residues. The germline V gene encodes CDR1 SGHRS and CDR2 YFSETQ. Full variable domain (remainder filled in from reference TRBV5-1 and TRBJ1-1): KAGVTQTPRYLIKTRGQQVTLSCSPISGHRSVSWYQQTPGQGLQFLFEYFSETQRNKGNFPGRFSGRQFSNSRSEMNVSTLELGDSALYLCASSLDGANTEAFFGQGTRLTVV.

This clonotype was found many times. The rearrangement joins TRBV7-6 to TRBJ1-2; D remains unclear. Germline assignment: CDR1 SGHVS and CDR2 FNYEAQ. V lost 6 bases to trimming and J lost 4 bases, with 18 bases between them. The CDR3 length is 15 residues. Here the CDR3 DNA reads TGTGCCAGCAGTGAAGACGGGGAACGAGGCTATGGCTACACCTTC. It codes for CASSEDGERGYGYTF.

This clonotype came up many times. V is TRBV5-1 and J is TRBJ2-7, with a weak D call TRBD1 (6 bases). CDR1 is SGHRS, CDR2 YFSETQ, per germline. The V end was cut by 4 bases, the J end by 3 bases, with 14 bases between. The CDR3 has 14 residues. The CDR3 spells CASSTQQGFYEQYF. The CDR3 DNA is TGCGCCAGCAGCACCCAACAGGGATTCTACGAGCAGTACTTC. The whole variable domain, remainder taken from reference TRBV5-1 and TRBJ2-7, is KAGVTQTPRYLIKTRGQQVTLSCSPISGHRSVSWYQQTPGQGLQFLFEYFSETQRNKGNFPGRFSGRQFSNSRSEMNVSTLELGDSALYLCASSTQQGFYEQYFGPGTRLTVT.

This clonotype appeared many times. The chain links TRBV15 to TRBJ1-5; D possibly corresponds to TRBD1 (6 bases). Germline V gives CDR1 LNHNV, CDR2 YYDKDF (reference sequence). This CDR3 is 15 amino acids long. Trimming pared 1 base from V and 1 base from J, leaving 8 bases between. This CDR3 is CATSRADRSNQPQHF. The CDR3 DNA is TGTGCCACCAGCAGAGCCGACAGGAGCAATCAGCCCCAGCATTTT.

This clonotype was observed at least ten times. The V and J genes are TRBV3-1 and TRBJ2-7; 8 nucleotides agree with TRBD1. This CDR3 spans 16 amino acids. Germline values: CDR1 LGHDT, CDR2 YNNKEL (reference sequence). Trimming cost V 3 bases and J 0 bases; bases outside gene matches: 7. The CDR3 DNA reads TGTGCCAGCAGCCACCTACCGGGACAGGTCTCCTACGAGCAGTACTTC. This encodes CASSHLPGQVSYEQYF.

In this sample, this clonotype turned up a few times. The chain has TRBV30 and TRBJ2-5, with D possibly being TRBD1 or TRBD2 (6 bases each). The CDR3 sequence is 12 residues long. Germline V gene sequence: CDR1 GTSNPN, CDR2 SVGIG (reference sequence). V gave up 8 bases and J gave up 0 bases, with 10 bases separating them. CDR3 amino acids: CAGGQDQETQYF. DNA for the CDR3: TGTGCCGGGGGGCAGGACCAAGAGACCCAGTACTTC.

The rearrangement links TRBV2 to TRBJ2-3; D not resolved. The V gene lost 1 base and the J gene lost 4 bases, with 12 bases spanning the gap. The CDR3 totals 15 residues. Germline values: CDR1 SNHLY, CDR2 FYNNEI. Here the CDR3 reads CASSEGGYAPDTQYF. The CDR3 DNA reads as TGTGCCAGCAGTGAAGGCGGCTACGCCCCAGATACGCAGTATTTT.

V and J are TRBV5-1 and TRBJ2-6; D not certain. The CDR3 runs to 15 residues. Germline V CDR1 and CDR2: SGHRS, YFSETQ. The germline V and J ends were trimmed by 4 bases and 0 bases, with 8 bases remaining between them. The CDR3 loop is CASSAYDSGANVLTF. CDR3 nucleotides: TGCGCCAGCAGCGCCTACGACTCTGGGGCCAACGTCCTGACTTTC.

This clonotype was detected many times. The V gene is TRBV18, the J gene TRBJ2-1; D is uncertain. Germline-derived CDR1 and CDR2 are KGHSH and LQKENI. V was pared by 6 bases and J by 0 bases, with 12 bases between. This CDR3 contains 15 residues. The CDR3 DNA is TGTGCCAGCTCGGCGATCATGAGCTCCTACAATGAGCAGTTCTTC. This codes for CASSAIMSSYNEQFF.

The V gene is TRBV19, the J gene TRBJ2-5; D remains unclear. Trimming removed 1 base at V and 4 bases at J, with 10 bases between. The CDR3 runs to 14 residues. Germline V gene lookup returns CDR1 LNHDA and CDR2 SQIVND (reference sequence). DNA for the CDR3: TGTGCCAGTAGTATAGGAGGATTTGGAGAGACCCAGTACTTC. Protein sequence: CASSIGGFGETQYF. Drawing the rest from reference TRBV19 and TRBJ2-5, the complete variable domain is DGGITQSPKYLFRKEGQNVTLSCEQNLNHDAMYWYRQDPGQGLRLIYYSQIVNDFQKGDIAEGYSVSREKKESFPLTVTSAQKNPTAFYLCASSIGGFGETQYFGPGTRLLVL.

This clonotype was recorded at least ten times. This sequence joins TRBV12-3 or TRBV12-4 and TRBJ1-3, with D hard to call. Trimming took 2 bases from V and 0 from J, leaving 11 bases between them. The CDR3 has 16 residues. The CDR3 loop reads CASSLSASISGNTIYF. The CDR3 coding sequence is TGTGCCAGCAGTTTATCGGCGTCCATCTCTGGAAACACCATATATTTT.

V is TRBV7-2 and J is TRBJ2-2; 8 bases match TRBD2. V lost 3 bases and J lost 2; bases outside the gene matches: 5. The length of the CDR3 is 16 residues. Germline CDR1 and CDR2: SGHTA and FQGNSA. The CDR3 here is CASSLAGGVNTGELFF. In DNA, the CDR3 is TGTGCCAGCAGCTTGGCCGGGGGGGTAAACACCGGGGAGCTGTTTTTT.

This rearrangement joins TRBV29-1 to TRBJ1-2; TRBD1 is a possible D gene (6 bases). Trimming took 0 bases from V and 8 from J, leaving 16 bases between them. Per germline, CDR1 SQVTM and CDR2 ANQGSEA. The CDR3 contains 14 residues. For the CDR3, the DNA is TGCAGCGTTGAAGAACGGGACACCTTCTCAGGCTACACCTTC. The encoded protein is CSVEERDTFSGYTF.

Many counts were recorded for this clonotype. J is TRBJ2-7 and V is TRBV18; TRBD2 aligns across 10 bases. The V gene end was trimmed by 2 bases and the J gene end by 2 bases; junction bases not matched to a gene: 6. This CDR3 is 16 amino acids long. Germline V gives CDR1 KGHSH, CDR2 LQKENI. The CDR3 bases are TGTGCCAGCTCACCAAACCCTAGCGGGAGAACCTACGAGCAGTACTTC. Translated, it gives CASSPNPSGRTYEQYF.

This clonotype was seen many times. CDR3 sequence (DNA): TGTGCCAGCACCCGGGACCAGAGCCATACTGAGCAGTTCTTC. This sequence encodes CASTRDQSHTEQFF. The chain links TRBV6-2 or TRBV6-3 to TRBJ2-1; D tentatively reads TRBD1 or TRBD2 (5 bases each). The V end was cut by 7 bases, the J end by 9 bases, with 19 bases between. The V gene's germline CDR1 is MNHEY and CDR2 SVGEGT. There are 14 residues in the CDR3.

This clonotype showed up many times. This chain joins TRBV2 and TRBJ1-4; D is undetermined. Trimming pared 10 bases from V and 5 bases from J, leaving 14 bases between. The germline V gene encodes CDR1 SNHLY and CDR2 FYNNEI. CDR3 size: 13 residues. The CDR3 DNA reads TGTGCCACAAAAAGGGTGAAGAATGAAAAACTGTTTTTT. This gives the protein CATKRVKNEKLFF.

The chain employs TRBV5-1 and TRBJ2-5; D unresolved. The CDR3 covers 14 residues. The germline V and J ends were trimmed by 2 bases and 5 bases, with 13 bases remaining between them. Germline V CDR1 and CDR2: SGHRS, YFSETQ. CDR3 DNA sequence: TGCGCCAGCAGCTTTCTAGAATCCAGGGAGACCCAGTACTTC. Translating gives CASSFLESRETQYF.

This clonotype was detected many times. The chain is built from TRBV20-1 and TRBJ2-1; 8 bases map to TRBD2. Germline V gene data show CDR1 as DFQATT and CDR2 as SNEGSKA (reference sequence). V was pared by 0 bases and J by 8 bases, with 9 bases of the junction left unmatched. The CDR3 consists of 15 residues. CDR3 DNA sequence: TGCAGTGCTAGAGATCTGCAGCGGGAGTTTGATGAGCAGTTCTTC. As protein: CSARDLQREFDEQFF.

At least ten counts were recorded for this clonotype. V usage is TRBV5-5 and J usage is TRBJ2-3; D perhaps matches TRBD1 (6 bases). The V end lost 1 base, the J end lost 4 bases, and 13 bases lay between the germline ends. CDR3 length: 15 amino acids. Germline CDR1 SGHKS, CDR2 YYEKEE (reference sequence). The CDR3 DNA reads as TGTGCCAGCAGCTTGAGACAGGATCGGGCAGATACGCAGTATTTT. It specifies CASSLRQDRADTQYF.

The CDR3 reads CASSSEGTGGITEAFF. In DNA, the CDR3 is TGTGCCAGCAGCTCCGAAGGGACAGGGGGCATCACTGAAGCTTTCTTT. This chain links TRBV7-9 with TRBJ1-1, with 12 bases that match TRBD1. The germline V gene has CDR1 SEHNR and CDR2 FQNEAQ (reference sequence). Trimming removed 4 bases from V and 4 bases from J; junction bases left unmatched: 7. This CDR3 is built from 16 residues.

This clonotype occurred many times. The chain employs TRBV9 and TRBJ1-1; no definite D call. The CDR3 is 14 amino acids. Germline values: CDR1 SGDLS, CDR2 YYNGEE. V lost 1 base and J 3 bases, leaving 10 bases between the germline ends. CDR3 protein: CASSVSGGDTEAFF. The CDR3 nucleotides are TGTGCCAGCAGCGTATCGGGTGGAGACACTGAAGCTTTCTTT.

This clonotype came up many times. The chain combines TRBV27 with TRBJ2-2; the D is unclear. This CDR3 contains 12 residues. Germline lookup yields CDR1 MNHEY and CDR2 SMNVEV (reference sequence). The V end lost 4 bases, the J end lost 2 bases, and 2 bases lay between the germline ends. The CDR3 here is CASSYNTGELFF. The CDR3 DNA reads TGTGCCAGCAGTTACAACACCGGGGAGCTGTTTTTT.

This clonotype was seen repeatedly, ten times or more. The chain joins TRBV12-3 or TRBV12-4 to TRBJ1-1, with D possibly matching TRBD1 (5 bases). The CDR3 contains 15 residues. V was pared by 4 bases and J by 5 bases, with 17 bases between. CDR3 in amino acids: CASSYTGTGGTEAFF. DNA of the CDR3: TGTGCCAGCAGTTATACCGGGACGGGGGGGACTGAAGCTTTCTTT.

Many counts were recorded for this clonotype. The V call is TRBV5-1, the J call TRBJ2-3; D is ambiguous. CDR1 and CDR2 from the germline V gene are SGHRS and YFSETQ. CDR3 length equals 13 residues. V was trimmed by 4 bases and J by 10 bases, leaving 16 bases between them. For the CDR3, the DNA is TGCGCCAGCAGCCTGGATTATCAACAGTCGCAGTATTTT. Translating gives CASSLDYQQSQYF. The full variable domain, its missing parts supplied by reference TRBV5-1 and TRBJ2-3, is KAGVTQTPRYLIKTRGQQVTLSCSPISGHRSVSWYQQTPGQGLQFLFEYFSETQRNKGNFPGRFSGRQFSNSRSEMNVSTLELGDSALYLCASSLDYQQSQYFGPGTRLTVL.

As for this clonotype: A much bigger clone sits one base away, suggesting this may be a read error. This chain uses TRBV7-4 with TRBJ1-4, with a tentative D call TRBD1 (5 bases). The CDR3 runs 14 residues. With 6 bases removed from V and 8 bases from J, the gap between germline ends came to 16 bases. The V gene's germline CDR1 is SGHVT and CDR2 SQSDAQ. The CDR3 DNA follows: TGTGCCAGCAGGCCCCGGGGGTTAGAAGAAAAACTGTTTTTT. It codes for CASRPRGLEEKLFF. Together with reference TRBV7-4 and TRBJ1-4, the CDR3 gives the full variable domain: GAGVSQSPRYKVAKRGRDVALRCDSISGHVTLYWYRQTLGQGSEVLTYSQSDAQRDKSGRPSGRFSAERPERSVSTLKIQRTEQGDSAVYLCASRPRGLEEKLFFGSGTQLSVL.

At least ten counts were recorded for this clonotype. This chain uses TRBV20-1 with TRBJ2-7, with 7 bases matching TRBD1. CDR3 size: 12 residues. V gave up 5 bases and J gave up 6 bases; unmatched junction bases: 7. Per the germline V gene, CDR1 is DFQATT and CDR2 is SNEGSKA (reference sequence). The CDR3 here is CSALTTGLEQYF. The CDR3 DNA reads as TGCAGTGCTCTGACGACAGGGCTCGAGCAGTACTTC.

Many counts were recorded for this clonotype. The chain joins TRBV11-2 to TRBJ2-7; a possible D gene is TRBD2 (5 bases). This CDR3 comprises 14 residues. V was clipped by 1 base and J by 7 bases, with 14 bases between them. Germline V gene lookup returns CDR1 SGHAT and CDR2 FQNNGV. The CDR3 DNA reads as TGTGCCAGCAGCTTAGGGCCACCCCCGGGAGAGCAGTACTTC. Translating gives CASSLGPPPGEQYF.